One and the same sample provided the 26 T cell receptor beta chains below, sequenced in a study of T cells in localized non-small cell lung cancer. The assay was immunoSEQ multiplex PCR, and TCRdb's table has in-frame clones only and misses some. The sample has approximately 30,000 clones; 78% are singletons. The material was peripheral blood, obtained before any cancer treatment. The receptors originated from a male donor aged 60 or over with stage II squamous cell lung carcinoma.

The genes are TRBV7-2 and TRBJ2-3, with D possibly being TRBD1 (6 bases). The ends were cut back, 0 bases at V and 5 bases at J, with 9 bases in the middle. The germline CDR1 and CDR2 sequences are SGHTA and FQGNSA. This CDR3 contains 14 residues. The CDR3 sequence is CASSLARGVDTQYF. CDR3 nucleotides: TGTGCCAGCAGCTTAGCCAGGGGCGTAGATACGCAGTATTTT.

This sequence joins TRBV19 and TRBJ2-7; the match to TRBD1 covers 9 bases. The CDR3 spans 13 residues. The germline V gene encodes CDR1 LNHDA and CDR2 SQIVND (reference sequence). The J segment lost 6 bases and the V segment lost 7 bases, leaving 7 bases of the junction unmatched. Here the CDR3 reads CASTGQGNSEQYF. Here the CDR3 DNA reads TGTGCCAGTACGGGACAGGGTAATAGCGAGCAGTACTTC.

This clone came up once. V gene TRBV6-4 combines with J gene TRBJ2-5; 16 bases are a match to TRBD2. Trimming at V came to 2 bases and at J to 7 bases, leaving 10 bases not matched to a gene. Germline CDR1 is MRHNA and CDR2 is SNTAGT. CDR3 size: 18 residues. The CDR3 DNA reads TGTGCCAGCAGTGACGGGACTAGCGGGGGGGCCCGGAGGTTGACCCAGTACTTC. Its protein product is CASSDGTSGGARRLTQYF.

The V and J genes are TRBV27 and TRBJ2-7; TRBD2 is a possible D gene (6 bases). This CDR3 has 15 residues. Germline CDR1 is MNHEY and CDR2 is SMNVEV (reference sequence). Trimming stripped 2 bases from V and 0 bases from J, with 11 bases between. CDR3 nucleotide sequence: TGTGCCAGCAGTTTAGCGGGGTCAAGCTCCTACGAGCAGTACTTC. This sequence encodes CASSLAGSSSYEQYF.

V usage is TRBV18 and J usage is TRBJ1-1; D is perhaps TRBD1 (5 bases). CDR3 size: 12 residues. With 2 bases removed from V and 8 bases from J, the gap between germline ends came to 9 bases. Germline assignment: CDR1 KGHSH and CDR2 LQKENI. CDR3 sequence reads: CASSPGRQEAFF. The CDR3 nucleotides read TGTGCCAGCTCACCAGGGAGACAGGAAGCTTTCTTT.

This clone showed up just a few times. DNA of the CDR3: TGTGCCAGCAGCCCCAGTGGTGAGGGGGCTGGGTACAATGAGCAGTTCTTC. Its translation is CASSPSGEGAGYNEQFF. The chain recombines TRBV9 with TRBJ2-1, with 7 bases aligning to TRBD1. CDR3 length: 17 amino acids. In germline, CDR1 is SGDLS, CDR2 YYNGEE. The V gene end was trimmed by 4 bases and the J gene end by 4 bases; junction bases not matched to a gene: 14. Together with reference TRBV9 and TRBJ2-1, the CDR3 gives the full variable domain: DSGVTQTPKHLITATGQRVTLRCSPRSGDLSVYWYQQSLDQGLQFLIQYYNGEERAKGNILERFSAQQFPDLHSELNLSSLELGDSALYFCASSPSGEGAGYNEQFFGPGTRLTVL.

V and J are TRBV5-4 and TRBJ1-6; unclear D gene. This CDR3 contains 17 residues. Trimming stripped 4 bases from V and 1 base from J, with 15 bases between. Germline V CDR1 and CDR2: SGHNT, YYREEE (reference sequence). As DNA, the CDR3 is TGTGCCAGCAGCCCACATGGTCTCGGGTCCTATAATTCACCCCTCCACTTT. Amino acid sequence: CASSPHGLGSYNSPLHF.

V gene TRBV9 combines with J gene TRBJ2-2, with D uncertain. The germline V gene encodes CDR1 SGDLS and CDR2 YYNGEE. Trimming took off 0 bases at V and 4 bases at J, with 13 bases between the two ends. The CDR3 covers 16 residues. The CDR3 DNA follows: TGTGCCAGCAGCGTAGAGGGCAGACCCTCCACCGGGGAGCTGTTTTTT. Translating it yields CASSVEGRPSTGELFF.

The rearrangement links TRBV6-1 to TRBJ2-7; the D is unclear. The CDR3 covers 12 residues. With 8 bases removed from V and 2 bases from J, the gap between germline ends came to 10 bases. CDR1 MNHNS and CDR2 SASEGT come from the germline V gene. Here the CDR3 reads CASGLQTYEQYF. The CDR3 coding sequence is TGTGCCAGCGGGTTACAAACCTACGAGCAGTACTTC.

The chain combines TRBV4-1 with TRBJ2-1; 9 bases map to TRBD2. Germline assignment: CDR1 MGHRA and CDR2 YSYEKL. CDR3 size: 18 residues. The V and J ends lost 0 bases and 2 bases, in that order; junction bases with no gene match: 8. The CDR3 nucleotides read TGCGCCAGCAGCCAAGACCCAGCGGGGGGCGTCCCCTACAATGAGCAGTTCTTC. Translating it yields CASSQDPAGGVPYNEQFF.

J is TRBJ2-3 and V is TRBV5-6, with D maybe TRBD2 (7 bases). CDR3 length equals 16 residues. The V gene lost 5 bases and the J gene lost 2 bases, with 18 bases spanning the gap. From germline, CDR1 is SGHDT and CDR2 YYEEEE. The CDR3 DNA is TGTGCCAGCAGTCCCCGGGGGCGGGGGACCACAGATACGCAGTATTTT. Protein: CASSPRGRGTTDTQYF.

The CDR3 loop reads CASSETPRLAGSSYEQYF. In nucleotides, the CDR3 is TGTGCCAGCAGTGAAACGCCCCGTCTAGCGGGGAGCTCCTACGAGCAGTACTTC. This rearrangement joins TRBV2 to TRBJ2-7; 9 positions match TRBD2. Germline V gives CDR1 SNHLY, CDR2 FYNNEI. The CDR3 has 18 amino acids. Trimming removed 2 bases from V and 0 bases from J; junction bases left unmatched: 11.

CDR3 loop: CASSQGVEETQYF. The CDR3 DNA reads as TGCGCCAGCAGCCAAGGGGTTGAAGAGACCCAGTACTTC. The chain is built from TRBV5-1 and TRBJ2-5, with a weak D call TRBD1 (5 bases). Germline loops: CDR1 SGHRS, CDR2 YFSETQ. Trimming removed 4 bases at V and 3 bases at J, with 10 bases between. This CDR3 region has 13 residues.

This chain's CDR3 is CAWTRMGSYEQYF. DNA for the CDR3: TGTGCCTGGACTAGGATGGGTTCATACGAGCAGTACTTC. The rearrangement links TRBV30 to TRBJ2-7; D is uncertain. Germline CDR1 reads GTSNPN; CDR2 reads SVGIG (reference sequence). This CDR3 region has 13 residues. V lost 4 bases and J 4 bases, leaving 14 bases between the germline ends.

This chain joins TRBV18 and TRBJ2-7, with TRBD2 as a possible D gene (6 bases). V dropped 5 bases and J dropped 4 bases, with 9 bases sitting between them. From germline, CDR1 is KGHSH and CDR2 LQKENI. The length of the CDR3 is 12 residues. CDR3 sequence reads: CASSYGGYEQYF. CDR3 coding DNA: TGTGCCAGCTCATATGGGGGGTACGAGCAGTACTTC.

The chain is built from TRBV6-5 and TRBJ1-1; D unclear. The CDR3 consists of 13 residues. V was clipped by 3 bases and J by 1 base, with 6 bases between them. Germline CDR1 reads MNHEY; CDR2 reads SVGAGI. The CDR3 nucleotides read TGTGCCAGCAGTTATTCAAGGAACACTGAAGCTTTCTTT. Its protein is CASSYSRNTEAFF.

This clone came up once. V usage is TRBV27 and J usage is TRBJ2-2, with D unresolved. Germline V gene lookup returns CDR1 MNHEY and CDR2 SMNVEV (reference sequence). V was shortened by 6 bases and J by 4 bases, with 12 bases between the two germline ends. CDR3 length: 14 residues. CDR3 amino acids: CASREVISTGELFF. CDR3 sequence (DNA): TGTGCCAGCAGAGAGGTAATAAGCACCGGGGAGCTGTTTTTT.

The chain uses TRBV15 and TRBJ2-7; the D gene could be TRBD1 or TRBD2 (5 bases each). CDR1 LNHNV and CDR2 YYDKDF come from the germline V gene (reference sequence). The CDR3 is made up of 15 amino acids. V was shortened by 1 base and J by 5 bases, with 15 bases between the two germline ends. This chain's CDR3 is CATSRGPGLGDEQYF. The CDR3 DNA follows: TGTGCCACCAGCAGAGGCCCAGGGCTCGGGGACGAGCAGTACTTC.

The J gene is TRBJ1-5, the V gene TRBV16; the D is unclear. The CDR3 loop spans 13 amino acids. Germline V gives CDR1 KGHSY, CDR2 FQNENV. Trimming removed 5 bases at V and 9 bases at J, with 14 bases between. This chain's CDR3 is CASSDLSVTPQHF. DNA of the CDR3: TGTGCCAGCAGCGATTTGAGTGTAACGCCCCAGCATTTT.

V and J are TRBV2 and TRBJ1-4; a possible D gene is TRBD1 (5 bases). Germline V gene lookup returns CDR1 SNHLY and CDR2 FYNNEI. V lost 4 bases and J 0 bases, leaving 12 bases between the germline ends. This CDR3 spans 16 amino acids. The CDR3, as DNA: TGTGCCAGCAGTGCTAATTTGGGGGCAACTAATGAAAAACTGTTTTTT. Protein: CASSANLGATNEKLFF.

CDR3: CASSPTGNSGNTIYF. CDR3 DNA: TGTGCCAGCTCACCGACAGGGAACTCTGGAAACACCATATATTTT. The V and J genes are TRBV18 and TRBJ1-3; 7 bases agree with TRBD1. Losses at the gene ends were 3 bases for V and 0 bases for J; bases not matched to a gene: 2. The length of the CDR3 is 15 residues. Germline CDR1 KGHSH, CDR2 LQKENI. The whole variable domain, filled in from reference TRBV18 and TRBJ1-3, reads NAGVMQNPRHLVRRRGQEARLRCSPMKGHSHVYWYRQLPEEGLKFMVYLQKENIIDESGMPKERFSAEFPKEGPSILRIQQVVRGDSAAYFCASSPTGNSGNTIYFGEGSWLTVV.

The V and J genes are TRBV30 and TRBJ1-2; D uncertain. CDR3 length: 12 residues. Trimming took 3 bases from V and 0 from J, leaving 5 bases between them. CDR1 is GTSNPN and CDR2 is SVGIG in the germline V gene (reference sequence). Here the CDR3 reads CAWRGANYGYTF. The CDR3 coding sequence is TGTGCCTGGAGGGGAGCTAACTATGGCTACACCTTC.

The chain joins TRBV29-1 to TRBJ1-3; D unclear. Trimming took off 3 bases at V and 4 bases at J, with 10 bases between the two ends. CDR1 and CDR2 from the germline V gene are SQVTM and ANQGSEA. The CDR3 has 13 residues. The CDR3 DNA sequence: TGCAGCGTTGATATGGATGCGGGAAACACCATATATTTT. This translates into CSVDMDAGNTIYF. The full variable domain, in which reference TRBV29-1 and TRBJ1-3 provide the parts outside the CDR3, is SAVISQKPSRDICQRGTSLTIQCQVDSQVTMMFWYRQQPGQSLTLIATANQGSEATYESGFVIDKFPISRPNLTFSTLTVSNMSPEDSSIYLCSVDMDAGNTIYFGEGSWLTVV.

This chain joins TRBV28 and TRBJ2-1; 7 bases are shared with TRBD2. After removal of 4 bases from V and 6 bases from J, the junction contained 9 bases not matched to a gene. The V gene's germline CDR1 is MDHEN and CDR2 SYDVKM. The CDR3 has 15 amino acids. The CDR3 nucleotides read TGTGCCAGCAGTTCCCCTAGCGGAAATCTCAATGAGCAGTTCTTC. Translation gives CASSSPSGNLNEQFF.

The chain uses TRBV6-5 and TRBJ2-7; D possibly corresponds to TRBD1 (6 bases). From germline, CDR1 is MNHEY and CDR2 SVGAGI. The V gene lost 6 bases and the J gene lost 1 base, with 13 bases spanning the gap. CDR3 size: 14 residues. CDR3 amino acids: CASRRAGDSYEQYF. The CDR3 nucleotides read TGTGCCAGCAGAAGGGCAGGGGATTCCTACGAGCAGTACTTC.

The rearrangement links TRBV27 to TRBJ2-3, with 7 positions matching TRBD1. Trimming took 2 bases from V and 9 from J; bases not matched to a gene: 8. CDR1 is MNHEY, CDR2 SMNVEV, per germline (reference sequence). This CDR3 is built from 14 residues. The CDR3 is CASSLNRGLGTQYF. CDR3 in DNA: TGTGCCAGCAGTTTAAACAGGGGTTTGGGGACGCAGTATTTT.